This TCR beta chain was identified in a study of blood T cell repertoires in COVID-19. Study-level information: Sources were T cells, B-cell-depleted T cells, or PBMCs; the material itself was cDNA or gDNA.

Under the authors' procedure: Reference gene primer amplification gave nucleated cell count estimates. Clones were sequenced by immunoSEQ multiplex PCR, and TCRdb holds only the in-frame ones, with some missing. Clone size and V and J calls were adopted from that table, with D and trimming inferred from the DNA. The sample holds approximately 250,000 clones; approximately 80% are singletons and the top ten take just under 7.5%. V lost 4 bases and J 6 bases, leaving 13 bases between the germline ends. Germline V gives CDR1 LNHDA, CDR2 SQIVND (reference sequence). The CDR3 sequence is 15 residues long.

The V call is TRBV19, the J call TRBJ1-6; tentatively, D is TRBD1 (6 bases). The material sequenced was peripheral blood. This clonotype was sampled from a woman aged 50 to 65 with acute or convalescent COVID-19. The CDR3 DNA follows: TGTGCCAGTAGTACAATGGACAGCCGTAATTCACCCCTCCACTTT. This codes for CASSTMDSRNSPLHF.